This TCR beta chain stems from a study of identical twins. The CDR3 numbers 12 amino acids, ends counted. Via MiXCR, TCRdb re-called the 5' RACE reads, giving one row per CDR3 protein. The profile shows hundreds of thousands of distinct CDR3 sequences, around 6% of them singletons. This clonotype appeared many times. Its antigen remains unknown. Since the CDR3 does not end with the conserved phenylalanine or tryptophan, this likely comes from a read error. No DNA is shown, since the ends of the CDR3 on it are uncertain; the CDR3 is the one TCRdb lists. Broader study findings: Models came in too low on out-of-frame TCR alpha sharing in monozygotic twins. Out-of-frame alpha sequences that twins shared showed excess low generation probability. Invariant T cells like MAIT and iNKT could partly confound the zero-insertion analyses. Cord blood's abundant beta clonotypes had fewer insertions, unlike memory repertoires.

The TCR sequence derives from a young man in good health. Sequencing input: naive T cells sorted from blood. The chain joins TRBV12-3 or TRBV12-4 to TRBJ2-1; whether TRBD2, the table's D call, matches the DNA was not checked. The CDR3 spells CASSLSGGGSTI.